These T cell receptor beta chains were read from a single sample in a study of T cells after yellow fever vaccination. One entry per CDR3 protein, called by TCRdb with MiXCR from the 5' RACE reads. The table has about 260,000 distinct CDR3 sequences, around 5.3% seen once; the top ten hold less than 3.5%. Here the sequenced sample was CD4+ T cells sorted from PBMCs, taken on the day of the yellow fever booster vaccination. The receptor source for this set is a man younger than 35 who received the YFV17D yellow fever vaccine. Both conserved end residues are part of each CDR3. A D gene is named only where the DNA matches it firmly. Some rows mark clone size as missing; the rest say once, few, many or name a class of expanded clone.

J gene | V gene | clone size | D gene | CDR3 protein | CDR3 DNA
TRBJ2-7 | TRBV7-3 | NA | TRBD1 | CASSPGGSYEQYF | TGTGCCAGCAGCCCAGGGGGCTCCTACGAGCAGTACTTC
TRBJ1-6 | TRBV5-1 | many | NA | CASSPSGAYGNSPLHF | TGCGCCAGCAGCCCCAGCGGGGCTTACGGTAATTCACCCCTCCACTTT
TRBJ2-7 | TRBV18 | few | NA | CASSETRQDDEQYF | TGTGCCAGCTCAGAGACGCGGCAGGACGACGAGCAGTACTTC
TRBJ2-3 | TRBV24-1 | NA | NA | CATSELAGDTQYF | TGTGCCACCAGTGAGTTGGCAGGGGATACGCAGTATTTT
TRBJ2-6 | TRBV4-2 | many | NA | CASSGRSGANVLTF | TGTGCCAGCAGCGGGAGGTCTGGGGCCAACGTCCTGACTTTC
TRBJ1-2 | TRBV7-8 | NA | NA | CASSFAEDYGYTF | TGTGCCAGCAGCTTTGCGGAGGACTATGGCTACACCTTC
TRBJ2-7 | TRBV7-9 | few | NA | CASSWGETRSYEQYF | TGTGCCAGCAGTTGGGGTGAGACAAGGTCTTACGAGCAGTACTTC
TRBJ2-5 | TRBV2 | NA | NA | CASRAIETQYF | TGTGCCAGCAGGGCCATAGAGACCCAGTACTTC
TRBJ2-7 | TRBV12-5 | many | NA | CASGQGQHYEQYF | TGTGCTAGTGGTCAAGGACAGCATTACGAGCAGTACTTC
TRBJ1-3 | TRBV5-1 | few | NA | CASSSGHAGNTIYF | TGCGCCAGCAGCTCGGGACATGCGGGGAACACCATATATTTT
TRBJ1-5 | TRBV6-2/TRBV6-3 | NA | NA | CASRYTAVGQPQHF | TGTGCCAGCAGATACACTGCCGTTGGGCAGCCCCAGCATTTT
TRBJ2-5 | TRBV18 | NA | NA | CASSPIETQYF | TGTGCCAGCTCACCAATAGAGACCCAGTACTTC
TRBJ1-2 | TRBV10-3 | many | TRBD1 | CASSTGGDYGYTF | TGTGCCTCGTCGACAGGGGGTGACTATGGCTACACCTTC
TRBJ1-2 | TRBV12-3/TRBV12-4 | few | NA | CASSSTGFRGYTF | TGTGCCAGCAGCTCTACAGGTTTTCGTGGCTACACCTTC
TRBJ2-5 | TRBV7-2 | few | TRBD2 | CASSFQSSGGAVTQYF | TGTGCCAGCAGCTTCCAATCTAGCGGGGGGGCCGTGACCCAGTACTTC
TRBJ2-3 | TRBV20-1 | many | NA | CSARDRGADTQYF | TGCAGTGCTAGAGATCGGGGTGCAGATACGCAGTATTTT
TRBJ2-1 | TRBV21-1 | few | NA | CASRGGWGGFSYNEQFF | TGTGCCAGCAGGGGCGGATGGGGGGGTTTCTCCTACAATGAGCAGTTCTTC
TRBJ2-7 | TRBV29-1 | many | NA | CSATGHNYEQYF | TGCAGCGCTACGGGACATAACTACGAGCAGTACTTC
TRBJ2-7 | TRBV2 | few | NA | CASRARRVQYEQYF | TGTGCCAGCAGGGCCCGAAGGGTCCAGTACGAGCAGTACTTC
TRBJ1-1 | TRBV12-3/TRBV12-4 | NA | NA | CASTLFIGAEAFF | TGTGCCAGCACCCTTTTTATAGGTGCTGAAGCTTTCTTT
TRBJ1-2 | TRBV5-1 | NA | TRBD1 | CASSIQGASYTF | TGCGCCAGCAGCATCCAGGGGGCGAGCTACACCTTC
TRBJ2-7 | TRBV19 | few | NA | CASSIGLAYYEQYF | TGTGCCAGTAGTATCGGGCTAGCCTACTACGAGCAGTACTTC
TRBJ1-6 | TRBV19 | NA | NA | CATGRERLPLHF | TGTGCCACCGGACGGGAAAGGCTACCCCTCCACTTT
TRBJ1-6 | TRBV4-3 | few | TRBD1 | CASSQDPGRGNSPLHF | TGCGCCAGCAGCCAAGATCCTGGCAGGGGGAATTCACCCCTCCACTTT
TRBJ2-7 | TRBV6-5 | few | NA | CASSYSLSGTYEQYF | TGTGCCAGCAGTTACTCGTTGTCGGGCACCTACGAGCAGTACTTC
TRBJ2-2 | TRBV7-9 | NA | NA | CASSFTHPRELFF | TGTGCCAGCAGCTTTACGCACCCCCGGGAGCTGTTTTTT
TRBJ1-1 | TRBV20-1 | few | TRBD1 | CSARGQGADTEAFF | TGCAGTGCTAGGGGACAGGGGGCTGATACTGAAGCTTTCTTT
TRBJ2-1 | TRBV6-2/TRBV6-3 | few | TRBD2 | CASSYGGTSYNEQFF | TGTGCCAGCAGTTACGGGGGGACTAGTTACAATGAGCAGTTCTTC
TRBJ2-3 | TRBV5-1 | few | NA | CASSSQGIGTDTQYF | TGCGCCAGCAGCTCCCAGGGAATTGGCACAGATACGCAGTATTTT
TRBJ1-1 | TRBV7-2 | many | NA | CASSLRRVTMNTEAFF | TGTGCCAGCAGCTTAAGGAGGGTTACCATGAACACTGAAGCTTTCTTT
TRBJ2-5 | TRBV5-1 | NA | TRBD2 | CASTTMPGLGKETQYF | TGCGCCAGTACCACTATGCCGGGACTAGGGAAAGAGACCCAGTACTTC
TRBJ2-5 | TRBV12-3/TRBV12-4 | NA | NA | CASSFRLYPIETQYF | TGTGCCAGCAGTTTTAGGCTTTACCCCATCGAGACCCAGTACTTC
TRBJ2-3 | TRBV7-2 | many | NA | CASSLTRADTQYF | TGTGCCAGCAGCTTAACTAGGGCAGATACGCAGTATTTT
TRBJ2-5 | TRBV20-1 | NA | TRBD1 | CSAREDRYQETQYF | TGCAGTGCTAGGGAGGACAGGTACCAAGAGACCCAGTACTTC
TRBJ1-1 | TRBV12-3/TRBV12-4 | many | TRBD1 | CASSTYRGGTEAFF | TGTGCCAGCAGTACTTACAGGGGAGGCACTGAAGCTTTCTTT
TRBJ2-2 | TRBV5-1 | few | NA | CASSLYGMVNTGELFF | TGCGCCAGCAGCTTGTATGGGATGGTCAACACCGGGGAGCTGTTTTTT
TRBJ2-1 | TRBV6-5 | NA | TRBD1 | CASSYDRDNEQLF | TGTGCCAGCAGTTACGACAGGGACAATGAGCAGTTATTC
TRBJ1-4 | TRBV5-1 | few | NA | CASSLERPANEKLFF | TGCGCCAGCAGCTTGGAGAGGCCTGCTAATGAAAAACTGTTTTTT
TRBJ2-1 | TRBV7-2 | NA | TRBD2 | CASSISGGILYEQFF | TGTGCCAGCAGCATTAGCGGGGGGATTCTGTATGAGCAGTTCTTC
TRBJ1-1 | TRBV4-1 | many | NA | CASRGFLKGTEAFF | TGCGCCAGCAGGGGGTTTCTGAAGGGGACTGAAGCTTTCTTT
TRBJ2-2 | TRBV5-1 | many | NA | CASSLTGDTGELFF | TGCGCCAGCAGCTTGACGGGGGACACCGGGGAGCTGTTTTTT
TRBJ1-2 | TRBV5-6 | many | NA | CASSPLGQASIENSYGYTF | TGTGCCAGCAGCCCCCTTGGCCAGGCCTCCATTGAGAACAGCTATGGCTACACCTTC
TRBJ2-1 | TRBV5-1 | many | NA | CASSFTGDWVNEQFF | TGCGCCAGCAGCTTTACGGGGGACTGGGTCAATGAGCAGTTCTTC
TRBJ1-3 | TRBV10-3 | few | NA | CAISKTDGNTIYF | TGTGCCATCAGCAAGACAGACGGGAACACCATATATTTT
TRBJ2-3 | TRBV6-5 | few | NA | CASSYSWDGSADTQYF | TGTGCCAGCAGTTACTCTTGGGATGGGAGCGCAGATACGCAGTATTTT
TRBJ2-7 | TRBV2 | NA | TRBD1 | CARSLSGTGGNEQYF | TGTGCCAGAAGCTTATCCGGGACAGGGGGCAACGAGCAGTACTTC
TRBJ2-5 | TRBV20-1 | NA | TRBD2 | CSARDASGRQETQYF | TGCAGTGCTAGAGATGCAAGCGGGAGGCAAGAGACCCAGTACTTC
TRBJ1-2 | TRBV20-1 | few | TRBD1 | CSAGTGIRTNYGYTF | TGCAGTGCTGGGACAGGGATAAGGACTAACTATGGCTACACCTTC
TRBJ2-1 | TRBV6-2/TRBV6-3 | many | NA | CASSYVAGEDYNEQFF | TGTGCCAGCAGTTACGTGGCAGGGGAGGATTACAATGAGCAGTTCTTC
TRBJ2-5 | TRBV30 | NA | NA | CAWSVAGTLQETQYF | TGTGCCTGGAGTGTAGCAGGGACCCTCCAAGAGACCCAGTACTTC
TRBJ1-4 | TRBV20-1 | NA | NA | CSVPLTENEKLFF | TGCAGTGTTCCATTGACAGAGAATGAAAAACTGTTTTTT
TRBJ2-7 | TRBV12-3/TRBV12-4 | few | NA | CASSLIGVREQYF | TGTGCCAGCAGTTTAATCGGGGTCCGCGAGCAGTACTTC
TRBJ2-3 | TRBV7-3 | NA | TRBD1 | CASRSGQVGGTDTQYF | TGTGCCAGCAGATCCGGACAGGTCGGAGGCACAGATACGCAGTATTTT
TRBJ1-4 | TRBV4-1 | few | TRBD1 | CASSFSGTGNEKLFF | TGCGCCAGCAGTTTCTCCGGGACAGGGAATGAAAAACTGTTTTTT
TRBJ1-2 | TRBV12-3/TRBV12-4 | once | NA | CASRSDGKTYYGYTF | TGTGCCAGCAGATCCGACGGGAAAACCTACTATGGCTACACCTTC
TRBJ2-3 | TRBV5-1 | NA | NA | CASGGETDTQYF | TGCGCCAGCGGGGGAGAGACAGATACGCAGTATTTT